The 24 T cell receptor beta chains in this list originate from one sample, sequenced in a study of blood T cell repertoires in COVID-19. Measured with immunoSEQ multiplex PCR; TCRdb has only the in-frame clones, and not every one. The sample shows about 74,000 clones, around 90% of them seen only once. Sequencing input: peripheral blood. These receptors were taken from a human donor in a cohort sampled during active COVID-19.

The V call is TRBV4-3, the J call TRBJ2-7, with 10 bases that match TRBD2. Germline V gene lookup returns CDR1 LGHNA and CDR2 YSLEER. Trimming cost V 4 bases and J 0 bases; bases outside gene matches: 6. This CDR3 spans 16 amino acids. The CDR3, as DNA: TGCGCCAGCAGCCCCCGGACTAGCGGAAGCTCCTACGAGCAGTACTTC. This gives the protein CASSPRTSGSSYEQYF.

This chain connects TRBV7-2 to TRBJ2-2; weak D call: TRBD2 (6 bases). This CDR3 has 14 residues. From germline, CDR1 is SGHTA and CDR2 FQGNSA. V lost 0 bases to trimming and J lost 6 bases, with 8 bases between them. The CDR3 loop reads CASSLAGGPGELFF. The CDR3, as DNA: TGTGCCAGCAGCTTAGCGGGAGGCCCCGGGGAGCTGTTTTTT.

This chain links TRBV5-5 with TRBJ2-2, with D tentatively TRBD2 (6 bases). Germline lookup yields CDR1 SGHKS and CDR2 YYEKEE (reference sequence). This CDR3 is built from 15 residues. The V gene lost 4 bases and the J gene lost 3 bases, with 13 bases spanning the gap. The CDR3 bases are TGTGCCAGCAGCATAAGCGGGCGGGACACCGGGGAGCTGTTTTTT. Translation: CASSISGRDTGELFF.

V and J are TRBV6-4 and TRBJ1-1, with 9 positions matching TRBD1. This CDR3 is built from 15 residues. V lost 5 bases and J lost 6; bases outside the gene matches: 10. Germline loops: CDR1 MRHNA, CDR2 SNTAGT. CDR3 in amino acids: CASSSTGGVGAEAFF. CDR3 nucleotides: TGTGCCAGCAGTTCAACAGGGGGCGTCGGAGCTGAAGCTTTCTTT.

Only a few counts were recorded for this clone. The chain combines TRBV20-1 with TRBJ1-5, with 11 bases lining up with TRBD1. The J segment lost 6 bases and the V segment lost 3 bases, leaving 4 bases of the junction unmatched. Germline loops: CDR1 DFQATT, CDR2 SNEGSKA (reference sequence). This CDR3 comprises 14 residues. CDR3 sequence: CSASPGTGGQPQHF. DNA for the CDR3: TGCAGTGCTAGTCCGGGGACAGGGGGTCAGCCCCAGCATTTT.

A few counts support this clone. The CDR3 DNA reads TGTGCCAGCAGTTGGCGGGACAGGGTGAGGGAGCAGTACTTC. This encodes CASSWRDRVREQYF. The chain combines TRBV28 with TRBJ2-7; 9 bases fit TRBD1. The junction had 8 bases not matched to a gene; V was cut back by 4 bases and J by 7 bases. The germline V gene has CDR1 MDHEN and CDR2 SYDVKM. This CDR3 has 14 amino acids.

In DNA form, the CDR3 reads TGTGCCAGCTCACCCGAGGGGGCGCGCGATGAGCAGTTCTTC. This encodes CASSPEGARDEQFF. The chain has TRBV18 and TRBJ2-1; 7 bases map to TRBD1. CDR3 size: 14 residues. Germline V gives CDR1 KGHSH, CDR2 LQKENI. V was pared by 3 bases and J by 8 bases, with 7 bases of the junction left unmatched.

V and J are TRBV20-1 and TRBJ2-3; maybe TRBD2 (5 bases). Germline-derived CDR1 and CDR2 are DFQATT and SNEGSKA (reference sequence). The CDR3 is made up of 11 amino acids. CDR3 DNA: TGCAGCACTGACATTGGAGGTACGCAGTATTTT. Residues: CSTDIGGTQYF.

This chain uses TRBV6-6 with TRBJ2-2; 11 nucleotides align to TRBD1. CDR3 length: 16 amino acids. The V segment lost 6 bases and the J segment 7 bases; nucleotides outside the gene matches: 10. The germline CDR1 and CDR2 sequences are MNHNY and SVGAGI (reference sequence). DNA of the CDR3: TGTGCCAGCAGGCTTAGGACAGGGGGCGATCACGGGGAGCTGTTTTTT. It is translated as CASRLRTGGDHGELFF.

This clone has only one observation. The genes are TRBV11-1 and TRBJ2-2, with TRBD2 matching 9 bases. Germline lookup yields CDR1 SGHAT and CDR2 FQDESV (reference sequence). The CDR3 extends over 15 amino acids. With 3 bases clipped from V and 4 bases from J, the junction kept 3 bases outside the gene matches. The CDR3 sequence is CASSFSGRVTGELFF. The CDR3 bases are TGTGCCAGCAGCTTTAGCGGGAGAGTCACCGGGGAGCTGTTTTTT.

This clone was detected a few times. This chain joins TRBV4-3 and TRBJ1-4; 8 positions match TRBD1. Per germline, CDR1 LGHNA and CDR2 YSLEER. This CDR3 is 15 amino acids long. The V gene end was trimmed by 0 bases and the J gene end by 8 bases; junction bases not matched to a gene: 5. The CDR3 coding sequence is TGCGCCAGCAGCCAAGATTTGACAGGGGACGAAAAACTGTTTTTT. Protein product: CASSQDLTGDEKLFF.

A note on this clone: The junction shows a germline mismatch at one end, possibly a read error. The V and J genes are TRBV5-6 and TRBJ1-5; possibly TRBD1 for D (6 bases). This CDR3 comprises 13 residues. Germline values: CDR1 SGHDT, CDR2 YYEEEE. CDR3 sequence reads: CASSLGGGQPQHF. The CDR3 bases are TGTGCCAGCAGTTTGGGGGGGGGCCAGCCCCAGCATTTT.

The chain is built from TRBV18 and TRBJ1-2; 8 bases are a match to TRBD1. There are 18 residues in the CDR3. The V segment lost 1 base and the J segment 4 bases; nucleotides outside the gene matches: 14. Germline-derived CDR1 and CDR2 are KGHSH and LQKENI. CDR3 coding DNA: TGTGCCAGCTCACCACTTCCGGACAGGGATGGATTGGGCTATGGCTACACCTTC. Translation gives CASSPLPDRDGLGYGYTF.

The rearrangement links TRBV7-9 to TRBJ2-7; possible D gene TRBD1, 6 bases. The CDR3 is 14 residues long. With 5 bases removed from V and 3 bases from J, the gap between germline ends came to 14 bases. Germline V lookup: CDR1 SEHNR, CDR2 FQNEAQ (reference sequence). The CDR3 DNA is TGTGCCAGCAGCCCGGGACAAAATTTCTACGAGCAGTACTTC. The encoded protein is CASSPGQNFYEQYF.

The chain couples TRBV4-3 to TRBJ2-3, with TRBD2 matching over 14 bases. This CDR3 has 21 amino acids. V dropped 0 bases and J dropped 4; count of bases not matched to a gene: 15. Germline V lookup: CDR1 LGHNA, CDR2 YSLEER. CDR3 sequence (DNA): TGCGCCAGCAGCCAAGAGATGTGGACTAGCGGGAGGTCGGCTATCGCAGATACGCAGTATTTT. It encodes CASSQEMWTSGRSAIADTQYF.

The CDR3 DNA sequence: TGTGCCAGCAGTAATCAGGGAAACGGCTACACCTTC. The encoded protein is CASSNQGNGYTF. This chain links TRBV6-5 with TRBJ1-2, with D perhaps matching TRBD1 (5 bases). The germline V gene has CDR1 MNHEY and CDR2 SVGAGI. This CDR3 spans 12 amino acids. Trimming shortened V by 5 bases and J by 8 bases, and 12 bases separated the two germline ends.

The V call is TRBV4-1, the J call TRBJ1-5; D may be TRBD1 (5 bases). Per germline, CDR1 MGHRA and CDR2 YSYEKL. V was shortened by 1 base and J by 2 bases, with 15 bases between the two germline ends. The CDR3 is 17 residues long. As DNA, the CDR3 is TGCGCCAGCAGCCAAGGGCCGACGGGGGTGGGCAATCAGCCCCAGCATTTT. It translates to CASSQGPTGVGNQPQHF.

The V gene is TRBV9, the J gene TRBJ1-3, with D tentatively TRBD1 (6 bases). The CDR3 consists of 15 residues. Trimming removed 4 bases from V and 4 bases from J, with 15 bases in between. Germline V gives CDR1 SGDLS, CDR2 YYNGEE. The CDR3 DNA reads TGTGCCAGCAGCCAGGGGAACAGGGCGGGAAACACCATATATTTT. It translates to CASSQGNRAGNTIYF.

The rearrangement joins TRBV27 to TRBJ1-6; D is perhaps TRBD1 (6 bases). The length of the CDR3 is 14 residues. The V gene lost 4 bases and the J gene lost 6 bases, with 10 bases spanning the gap. The germline V gene encodes CDR1 MNHEY and CDR2 SMNVEV (reference sequence). The CDR3 region is CASSSDRPNSPLHF. The DNA for the CDR3 is TGTGCCAGCAGTTCCGACAGGCCTAATTCACCCCTCCACTTT.

This chain uses TRBV10-1 with TRBJ2-3; 11 bases line up with TRBD2. The CDR3 totals 16 residues. Looked up from germline, CDR1 is WNHNN and CDR2 is SYGVQD (reference sequence). Trimming at V came to 6 bases and at J to 4 bases, leaving 9 bases not matched to a gene. CDR3 DNA sequence: TGCGCCAGCAGGGCCGCTAGCGGGAGGTTCCCAGATACGCAGTATTTT. Protein sequence: CASRAASGRFPDTQYF.

A single count supports this clone. The chain joins TRBV4-2 to TRBJ1-3; D possibly corresponds to TRBD1 (6 bases). Germline values: CDR1 LGHNA, CDR2 YNFKEQ. Trimming stripped 0 bases from V and 4 bases from J, with 25 bases between. The CDR3 has 20 amino acids. The CDR3 here is CASSQDGTGGRNLAGNTIYF. CDR3 bases: TGTGCCAGCAGCCAAGACGGGACGGGGGGCAGGAACCTTGCAGGAAACACCATATATTTT.

The chain links TRBV4-1 to TRBJ1-3, with D possibly matching TRBD1 (5 bases). The CDR3 loop spans 15 amino acids. Trimming cost V 3 bases and J 0 bases, with 9 bases left between them. Germline-derived CDR1 and CDR2 are MGHRA and YSYEKL. Written as DNA, the CDR3 is TGCGCCAGCAGCCACACAGGAATCTCTGGAAACACCATATATTTT. Protein sequence: CASSHTGISGNTIYF.

J is TRBJ1-1 and V is TRBV6-4; 9 positions match TRBD1. Germline CDR1 MRHNA, CDR2 SNTAGT. The length of the CDR3 is 15 residues. After removal of 3 bases from V and 4 bases from J, the junction contained 6 bases not matched to a gene. CDR3 coding DNA: TGTGCCAGCAGTGAGTCGACAGGGGGGAGCACTGAAGCTTTCTTT. As protein: CASSESTGGSTEAFF.

V usage is TRBV4-2 and J usage is TRBJ2-3; 8 positions agree with TRBD2. Germline V CDR1 and CDR2: LGHNA, YNFKEQ. The CDR3 spans 14 residues. V lost 1 base and J lost 6; bases outside the gene matches: 3. Here the CDR3 reads CASSQGTSRDTQYF. CDR3 coding DNA: TGTGCCAGCAGCCAAGGGACTAGCAGGGATACGCAGTATTTT.